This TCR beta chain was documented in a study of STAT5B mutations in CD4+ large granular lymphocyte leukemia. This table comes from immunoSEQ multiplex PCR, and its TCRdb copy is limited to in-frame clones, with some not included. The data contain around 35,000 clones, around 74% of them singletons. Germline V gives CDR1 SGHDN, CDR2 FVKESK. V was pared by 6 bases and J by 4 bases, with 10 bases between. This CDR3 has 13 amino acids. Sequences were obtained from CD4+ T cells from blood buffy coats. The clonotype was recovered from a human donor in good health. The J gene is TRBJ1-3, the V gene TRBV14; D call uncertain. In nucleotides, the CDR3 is TGTGCCAGCAGTCTCGTCGGGGGAAACACCATATATTTT. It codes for CASSLVGGNTIYF. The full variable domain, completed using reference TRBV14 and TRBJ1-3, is EAGVTQFPSHSVIEKGQTVTLRCDPISGHDNLYWYRRVMGKEIKFLLHFVKESKQDESGMPNNRFLAERTGGTYSTLKVQPAELEDSGVYFCASSLVGGNTIYFGEGSWLTVV.